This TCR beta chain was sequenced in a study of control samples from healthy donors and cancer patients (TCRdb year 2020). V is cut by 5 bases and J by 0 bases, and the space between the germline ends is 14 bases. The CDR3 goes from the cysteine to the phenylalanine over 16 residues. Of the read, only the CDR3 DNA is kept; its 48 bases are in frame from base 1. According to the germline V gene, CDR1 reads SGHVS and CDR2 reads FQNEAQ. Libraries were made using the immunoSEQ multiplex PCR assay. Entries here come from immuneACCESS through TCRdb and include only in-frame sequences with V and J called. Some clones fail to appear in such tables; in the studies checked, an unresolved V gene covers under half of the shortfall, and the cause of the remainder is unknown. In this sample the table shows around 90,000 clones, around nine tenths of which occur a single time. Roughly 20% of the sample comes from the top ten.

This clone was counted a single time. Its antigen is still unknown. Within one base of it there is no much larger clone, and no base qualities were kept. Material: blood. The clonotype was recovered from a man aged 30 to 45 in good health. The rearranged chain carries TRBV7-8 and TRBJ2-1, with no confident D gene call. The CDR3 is CASSPRPLTSYNEQFF. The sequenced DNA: TGTGCCAGCAGCCCCCGACCCTTGACCTCCTACAATGAGCAGTTCTTC.